This TCR beta chain was captured by sequencing in a study of beta chain features in type 1 diabetes. Study-wide context: The patient and healthy donor groups were comparable for age, gender and cell yields. Findings and limits, study-wide: Sampled from patients, naive, central memory and Treg TCRB repertoires appeared more similar than those sampled from healthy donors. Whether HLA type affects TCRB rearrangement stayed undetermined in the present work. Significant though moderate, a shortening of TCRB CDR3s appeared in all four CD4+ subsets of Type 1 diabetes patients.

About this clone: Antigen: not known.

The CDR3 sequence is 14 residues long. The V gene lost 3 bases and the J gene lost 2 bases, with 11 bases spanning the gap. Germline-derived CDR1 and CDR2 are KGHSH and LQKENI. TCRB transcripts that were expressed got sequenced, as all of the isolated RNA had been reverse transcribed. Libraries were prepared by immunoSEQ multiplex PCR; TCRdb keeps only in-frame clonotypes and omits some of them. The sample holds a few hundred thousand clones, 16% seen once. The sequence came from a man aged 25 to 40 with type 1 diabetes. The sample taken for sequencing was naive CD4+ T cells from blood. This rearrangement joins TRBV18 to TRBJ2-7; D is uncertain. The CDR3 DNA sequence: TGTGCCAGCTCACCCCTGGGCTCGACCTACGAGCAGTACTTC. Its protein is CASSPLGSTYEQYF. Together with reference TRBV18 and TRBJ2-7, the CDR3 gives the full variable domain: NAGVMQNPRHLVRRRGQEARLRCSPMKGHSHVYWYRQLPEEGLKFMVYLQKENIIDESGMPKERFSAEFPKEGPSILRIQQVVRGDSAAYFCASSPLGSTYEQYFGPGTRLTVT.